This TCR beta chain emerged from a study of T cells in Graves' hyperthyroidism and ophthalmopathy. Study-wide points: The majority of expanded thyroid clonotypes above 0.001 also appeared in blood.

Researchers took RNA transcripts and amplified the TCR beta CDR3 regions from them. Researchers ran a first-round RT-PCR on the TCR CDR3 using the HTBI primer set. Each CDR3 protein gets one entry after TCRdb re-called the multiplex PCR reads with MiXCR. This sample has around 620,000 distinct CDR3 sequences, with 46% found just once. The V end was cut by 2 bases, the J end by 9 bases, with 19 bases between. CDR3 length equals 15 residues. Germline V CDR1 and CDR2: MGHRA, YSYEKL. In the case of this clonotype: Its matching antigen is unknown.

This receptor was obtained from an adult woman with Graves' disease, either hyperthyroidism or ophthalmopathy (not recorded which). Sample: peripheral blood or thyroid tissue (not recorded which). V and J are TRBV4-1 and TRBJ1-1; unclear D gene. DNA for the CDR3: TGCGCCAGCAGCCAACCCCCTAGCGGGTCGTGGCAAGCTTTCTTT. It is translated as CASSQPPSGSWQAFF.